This TCR beta chain was identified during a study of Graves' ophthalmopathy and Graves' hyperthyroidism. Study summary: Ahead of any treatment, peripheral blood was obtained at the initial diagnosis.

CDR3 length: 17 residues. Trimming at V came to 6 bases and at J to 3 bases, leaving 11 bases not matched to a gene. CDR1 and CDR2 (germline): MNHEY, SMNVEV (reference sequence). This clonotype was seen many times. Certain patients, namely those with other autoimmune diseases, uncontrolled infections, pregnancy or lactation, were excluded. Amplification from RNA transcripts yielded the TCR beta CDR3 regions. HTBI primers served in a first-round RT-PCR, which a second-round multiplex PCR followed. TCRdb analysed the multiplex PCR reads with MiXCR anew, one entry per CDR3 protein. The sample records hundreds of thousands of distinct CDR3 sequences, 15% being singletons.

The sequence was obtained from a woman aged 18-30 years with stable Graves' hyperthyroidism. The chain couples TRBV27 to TRBJ1-1; 12 nucleotides agree with TRBD1. The sequenced sample was peripheral blood. CDR3 loop: CASRSRDRGRPDTEAFF. CDR3 DNA sequence: TGTGCCAGCAGAAGCCGGGACAGGGGGCGCCCGGACACTGAAGCTTTCTTT.